These 23 T cell receptor beta chains originate from one sample sequenced in a study of blood T cell repertoires in COVID-19. The data were produced by immunoSEQ multiplex PCR, yet TCRdb's version contains in-frame clones alone and is incomplete. The sample has 150,000 to 200,000 clones; 84% are singletons. Sequenced: PBMCs or T cells enriched from blood (not recorded which). The receptor set was obtained from a man aged 50 to 59 who had recovered from COVID-19.

This clone was detected a few times. The gene calls are TRBV18 and TRBJ1-1; 7 positions match TRBD1. V was pared by 5 bases and J by 6 bases, with 6 bases of the junction left unmatched. CDR3 length: 13 amino acids. The germline V gene encodes CDR1 KGHSH and CDR2 LQKENI. In DNA form, the CDR3 reads TGTGCCAGCTCATCTAAGGACAGGCCTGAAGCTTTCTTT. Translating gives CASSSKDRPEAFF.

The chain links TRBV3-1 (or the pseudogene TRBV3-2) to TRBJ1-1, with D possibly TRBD1 on 5 matching bases. This CDR3 contains 13 residues. The V end lost 0 bases, the J end lost 8 bases, and 10 bases lay between the germline ends. Germline CDR1 reads LGHDT; CDR2 reads YNNKEL (reference sequence). This CDR3 is CASSQENGGEAFF. CDR3 DNA: TGTGCCAGCAGCCAAGAGAATGGGGGGGAAGCTTTCTTT.

The chain is built from TRBV30 and TRBJ2-1, with 9 nucleotides matching TRBD2. Trimming removed 3 bases from V and 2 bases from J; junction bases left unmatched: 11. The CDR3 extends over 17 amino acids. Per germline, CDR1 GTSNPN and CDR2 SVGIG (reference sequence). The CDR3, as DNA: TGTGCCTGGAGGTCTGGCGGGGGGGCCCGGACCTACAATGAGCAGTTCTTC. It codes for CAWRSGGGARTYNEQFF. Drawing the rest from reference TRBV30 and TRBJ2-1, the complete variable domain is SQTIHQWPATLVQPVGSPLSLECTVEGTSNPNLYWYRQAAGRGLQLLFYSVGIGQISSEVPQNLSASRPQDRQFILSSKKLLLSDSGFYLCAWRSGGGARTYNEQFFGPGTRLTVL.

This chain uses TRBV10-3 with TRBJ1-3; no clear D gene. This CDR3 is built from 15 residues. Looked up from germline, CDR1 is ENHRY and CDR2 is SYGVKD. V lost 2 bases and J 0 bases, leaving 8 bases between the germline ends. CDR3 protein: CAISEREDSGNTIYF. CDR3 nucleotides: TGTGCCATCAGTGAGCGGGAGGACTCTGGAAACACCATATATTTT.

The chain recombines TRBV6-1 with TRBJ1-2; TRBD1 might be the D (5 bases). Germline V gene lookup returns CDR1 MNHNS and CDR2 SASEGT. Trimming removed 0 bases from V and 7 bases from J, with 15 bases in between. The CDR3 loop spans 15 amino acids. Here the CDR3 DNA reads TGTGCCAGCAGTGAAGCGGCAGGGCTGGTCGGTGGCTACACCTTC. Its translation: CASSEAAGLVGGYTF.

CDR3 nucleotides: TGCAGCGTTAGCGACAGCCGTACCTACGAGCAGTACTTC. Encoded protein: CSVSDSRTYEQYF. The chain joins TRBV29-1 to TRBJ2-7, with TRBD1 as a possible D gene (5 bases). V was cut by 5 bases and J by 2 bases, with 13 bases left in between. CDR3 length equals 13 residues. The germline CDR1 and CDR2 sequences are SQVTM and ANQGSEA.

CDR3 sequence reads: CASRPGTSGYTDTQYF. DNA of the CDR3: TGTGCCAGCAGGCCCGGGACTAGCGGGTACACAGATACGCAGTATTTT. This chain uses TRBV2 with TRBJ2-3; 12 nucleotides line up with TRBD2. V shed 6 bases, J shed 2 bases, and the junction held 6 bases outside the gene matches. The CDR3 is made up of 16 amino acids. Germline-derived CDR1 and CDR2 are SNHLY and FYNNEI. Full variable domain (outside the CDR3, taken from reference TRBV2 and TRBJ2-3): EPEVTQTPSHQVTQMGQEVILRCVPISNHLYFYWYRQILGQKVEFLVSFYNNEISEKSEIFDDQFSVERPDGSNFTLKIRSTKLEDSAMYFCASRPGTSGYTDTQYFGPGTRLTVL.

The chain is built from TRBV12-3 or TRBV12-4 and TRBJ2-7, with 8 bases lining up with TRBD1. The CDR3 has 13 amino acids. V lost 6 bases to trimming and J lost 3 bases; unmatched junction nucleotides: 4. The CDR3 nucleotides read TGTGCCAGCAGCCAAGGACAGGGCTACGAGCAGTACTTC. Translated: CASSQGQGYEQYF.

This chain links TRBV12-3 or TRBV12-4 with TRBJ1-4; TRBD1 aligns across 7 bases. The V gene end was trimmed by 6 bases and the J gene end by 3 bases; junction bases not matched to a gene: 1. The CDR3 spans 13 residues. CDR3 sequence reads: CASRGQPNEKLFF. CDR3 nucleotide sequence: TGTGCCAGCAGGGGACAGCCTAATGAAAAACTGTTTTTT.

The chain links TRBV2 to TRBJ1-2, with 7 nucleotides matching TRBD1. V dropped 11 bases and J dropped 4; count of bases not matched to a gene: 7. CDR1 and CDR2 from the germline V gene are SNHLY and FYNNEI. CDR3 length: 12 amino acids. CDR3: CAGRDRIYGYTF. In DNA form, the CDR3 reads TGTGCCGGTAGGGACAGAATCTATGGCTACACCTTC.

J is TRBJ1-4 and V is TRBV5-1; 7 nucleotides line up with TRBD1. Germline values: CDR1 SGHRS, CDR2 YFSETQ. The CDR3 runs 15 residues. V lost 3 bases to trimming and J lost 5 bases; unmatched junction nucleotides: 7. The CDR3 nucleotides are TGCGCCAGCAGCTGGAGGACAGGCCAAAATGAAAAACTGTTTTTT. Its protein is CASSWRTGQNEKLFF.

The chain links TRBV5-1 to TRBJ2-5; D gene ambiguous. The CDR3 spans 16 residues. The V and J ends lost 5 bases and 1 base respectively, with 18 bases between them. CDR1 is SGHRS, CDR2 YFSETQ, per germline. The CDR3 region is CASRPVQLKTQETQYF. The CDR3 nucleotides are TGCGCCAGCAGACCCGTACAGCTAAAGACCCAAGAGACCCAGTACTTC. Based on the CDR3 plus reference TRBV5-1 and TRBJ2-5, the full variable domain is KAGVTQTPRYLIKTRGQQVTLSCSPISGHRSVSWYQQTPGQGLQFLFEYFSETQRNKGNFPGRFSGRQFSNSRSEMNVSTLELGDSALYLCASRPVQLKTQETQYFGPGTRLLVL.

This clone was seen just once. The V call is TRBV10-3, the J call TRBJ1-5, with 7 positions matching TRBD1. J lost 9 bases, V lost 11 bases, and 16 bases had no gene match. Germline V gives CDR1 ENHRY, CDR2 SYGVKD. The CDR3 is 14 amino acids. Here the CDR3 reads CASGREGQAWPQHF. CDR3 DNA: TGTGCCTCGGGACGTGAAGGACAGGCTTGGCCCCAGCATTTT.

The chain uses TRBV18 and TRBJ2-5; 7 positions match TRBD1. Germline CDR1 reads KGHSH; CDR2 reads LQKENI. V dropped 2 bases and J dropped 3; count of bases not matched to a gene: 0. The CDR3 is 13 amino acids. CDR3 sequence (DNA): TGTGCCAGCTCACCAGGGACAGAAGAGACCCAGTACTTC. It is translated as CASSPGTEETQYF.

This clone was observed a few times. Different DNA sequences within this sample yield the same CDR3. This rearrangement joins TRBV11-2 to TRBJ1-4; 8 bases align to TRBD1. Per the germline V gene, CDR1 is SGHAT and CDR2 is FQNNGV. The CDR3 consists of 15 residues. V lost 0 bases to trimming and J lost 6 bases; unmatched junction nucleotides: 3. The CDR3 loop reads CASSLEAGGDEKLFF. CDR3 coding DNA: TGTGCCAGCAGCTTAGAGGCAGGGGGCGATGAAAAACTGTTTTTT.

The rearrangement uses TRBV3-1 (or the pseudogene TRBV3-2) and TRBJ2-7, with TRBD1 matching over 10 bases. The junction had 8 bases not matched to a gene; V was cut back by 4 bases and J by 5 bases. The length of the CDR3 is 15 residues. CDR1 is LGHDT and CDR2 is YNNKEL in the germline V gene (reference sequence). The CDR3, as DNA: TGTGCCAGCAGCCCCCGGGACAGGGGTCTCAACGAGCAGTACTTC. It translates to CASSPRDRGLNEQYF.

The chain carries TRBV30 and TRBJ1-4, with D possibly matching TRBD1 (6 bases). The CDR3 consists of 19 residues. Looked up from germline, CDR1 is GTSNPN and CDR2 is SVGIG (reference sequence). V was clipped by 3 bases and J by 5 bases, with 28 bases between them. CDR3 DNA: TGTGCCTGGAGCGGTATTCAGGGGACAAAAGGGAACGGGAATGAAAAACTGTTTTTT. This codes for CAWSGIQGTKGNGNEKLFF.

This clone appeared a few times. The chain is built from TRBV20-1 and TRBJ1-2; TRBD1 might be the D (5 bases). Germline CDR1 reads DFQATT; CDR2 reads SNEGSKA (reference sequence). Trimming took off 3 bases at V and 3 bases at J, with 5 bases between the two ends. This CDR3 region has 11 residues. The chain's CDR3 is CSARTDYGYTF. CDR3 bases: TGCAGTGCTAGGACAGACTATGGCTACACCTTC.

This CDR3 is CASSSFRGSYEQYF. The CDR3 DNA sequence: TGTGCCAGCAGCTCTTTTCGGGGCTCCTACGAGCAGTACTTC. The rearrangement joins TRBV14 to TRBJ2-7; TRBD2 is a possible D gene (5 bases). V shed 5 bases and J shed 0 bases, with 11 bases lying between them. This CDR3 has 14 amino acids. Looked up from germline, CDR1 is SGHDN and CDR2 is FVKESK.

Details on this clone: A junction end diverges from the germline sequence, so it may reflect a read error. The gene calls are TRBV5-1 and TRBJ2-7, with 7 bases that match TRBD1. The germline gives CDR1 SGHRS, CDR2 YFSETQ. This CDR3 region has 14 residues. CDR3 nucleotide sequence: TGCGCCAGCAGCCAGGCGAGGGACAGTCTTAGGCTCTTCTTC. Amino acids: CASSQARDSLRLFF.

The sample holds one count of this clone. The chain is built from TRBV28 and TRBJ1-1; 7 nucleotides align to TRBD1. CDR3 length: 13 residues. V lost 3 bases and J lost 4; bases outside the gene matches: 2. Looked up from germline, CDR1 is MDHEN and CDR2 is SYDVKM. The CDR3 region is CASSFSGGTEAFF. In DNA, the CDR3 is TGTGCCAGCAGTTTTTCAGGGGGCACTGAAGCTTTCTTT. Supplemented by reference TRBV28 and TRBJ1-1, the full variable domain reads DVKVTQSSRYLVKRTGEKVFLECVQDMDHENMFWYRQDPGLGLRLIYFSYDVKMKEKGDIPEGYSVSREKKERFSLILESASTNQTSMYLCASSFSGGTEAFFGQGTRLTVV.

The sample holds a few counts of this clone. The chain uses TRBV29-1 and TRBJ1-1, with 7 nucleotides matching TRBD1. With V trimmed by 5 bases and J by 1 base, 7 bases remained unmatched. Germline CDR1 reads SQVTM; CDR2 reads ANQGSEA. The CDR3 runs 14 residues. CDR3 nucleotides: TGCAGCGTTTACGACAGGGCGAGGAACACTGAAGCTTTCTTT. Its translation is CSVYDRARNTEAFF.

This chain joins TRBV19 and TRBJ1-1, with 8 bases identical to TRBD1. Germline CDR1 reads LNHDA; CDR2 reads SQIVND (reference sequence). The CDR3 runs to 14 residues. V trimming: 7 bases; J trimming: 5 bases; junction bases outside the gene matches: 9. CDR3 DNA sequence: TGTGCCAGTACTCAGACAGGGGTTAGTACTGAAGCTTTCTTT. Protein sequence: CASTQTGVSTEAFF.